One and the same sample provided the 31 T cell receptor beta chains below, sequenced in a study of cytomegalovirus exposure and HLA in healthy donors. It was with 60 Vbeta and 13 Jbeta primers that the PCR ran. Sequencing was performed with immunoSEQ multiplex PCR; in TCRdb, only in-frame clones are kept and a portion is missing. This sample yields some 180,000 clones, of which approximately 82% are seen a single time; more than 0.95% belongs to the top ten. Input material: PBMCs. The receptors were sampled from a girl aged 2-10 years in good health and CMV-seropositive.

V and J are TRBV18 and TRBJ2-3; 13 nucleotides line up with TRBD2. Per germline, CDR1 KGHSH and CDR2 LQKENI. V shed 5 bases, J shed 2 bases, and the junction held 4 bases outside the gene matches. The CDR3 is 16 amino acids. The CDR3 bases are TGTGCCAGCTCATCTACTAGCGGGAGGGACACAGATACGCAGTATTTT. Translated: CASSSTSGRDTDTQYF.

This sequence joins TRBV11-2 and TRBJ2-7; possibly TRBD1 for D (5 bases). Germline CDR1 SGHAT, CDR2 FQNNGV. Trimming removed 1 base from V and 3 bases from J, with 10 bases in between. This CDR3 contains 14 residues. CDR3 sequence: CASSLGTKNYEQYF. Here the CDR3 DNA reads TGTGCCAGCAGCTTAGGGACAAAAAACTACGAGCAGTACTTC.

J is TRBJ2-3 and V is TRBV5-1, with 8 nucleotides matching TRBD2. This CDR3 has 15 amino acids. CDR1 is SGHRS and CDR2 is YFSETQ in the germline V gene. The trim removed 6 bases at V and 3 bases at J, leaving 9 bases unmatched. CDR3 bases: TGCGCCAGCAAGAAAGCGGGGGTGGGGACAGATACGCAGTATTTT. Translated: CASKKAGVGTDTQYF.

The chain has TRBV5-1 and TRBJ2-7, with D perhaps matching TRBD1 (6 bases). CDR1 is SGHRS, CDR2 YFSETQ, per germline. The CDR3 runs 15 residues. Deletions cut 4 bases from V and 5 bases from J, with 19 bases between. The CDR3 protein is CASSPLIRGNDEQYF. The CDR3 DNA reads TGCGCCAGCAGCCCTTTGATCAGGGGCAATGACGAGCAGTACTTC.

CDR3 residues: CASSQDRGGQGSDGYTF. The DNA of the CDR3 is TGTGCCAGCAGCCAAGACAGAGGGGGACAGGGCTCGGATGGCTACACCTTC. The genes are TRBV4-2 and TRBJ1-2, with 9 bases aligning to TRBD1. The V gene's germline CDR1 is LGHNA and CDR2 YNFKEQ. Trimming at V came to 0 bases and at J to 6 bases, leaving 11 bases not matched to a gene. CDR3 length: 17 amino acids.

The V gene is TRBV7-3, the J gene TRBJ2-1; 8 positions match TRBD2. The trim removed 5 bases at V and 9 bases at J, leaving 15 bases unmatched. This CDR3 has 16 amino acids. Germline lookup yields CDR1 SGHTA and CDR2 FQGTGA. In DNA, the CDR3 is TGTGCCAGCAGCACCCCGCCGGGACTAGATATGTCTGAGCAGTTCTTC. It codes for CASSTPPGLDMSEQFF.

Only one count was recorded for this clone. The chain has TRBV27 and TRBJ2-3; 15 bases line up with TRBD2. Germline V gene sequence: CDR1 MNHEY, CDR2 SMNVEV (reference sequence). V gave up 8 bases and J gave up 2 bases; unmatched junction bases: 17. There are 20 residues in the CDR3. The CDR3 loop is CASGRNRGLAGGGATDTQYF. The CDR3 nucleotides read TGTGCCAGCGGCCGGAATCGGGGACTAGCGGGAGGAGGGGCCACAGATACGCAGTATTTT.

This sequence joins TRBV7-9 and TRBJ2-5, with 8 bases that match TRBD2. This CDR3 spans 16 amino acids. Looked up from germline, CDR1 is SEHNR and CDR2 is FQNEAQ (reference sequence). Trimming removed 1 base from V and 5 bases from J; junction bases left unmatched: 9. The CDR3 DNA is TGTGCCAGCAGCTTAGTAGCGGGATTAAAGGTGGAGACCCAGTACTTC. Protein: CASSLVAGLKVETQYF.

Comments on this clone: Germline is not matched at one junction end, which may reflect a read error. This sample includes further DNA sequences coding for the same CDR3. The chain combines TRBV6-5 with TRBJ1-2; D is possibly TRBD1 (6 bases). The CDR3 loop spans 14 amino acids. Germline V lookup: CDR1 MNHEY, CDR2 SVGAGI. CDR3 sequence (DNA): TGCGCCAGCAGGTTACAGGGACCCAACTATGGCTACACCTTC. Translation gives CASRLQGPNYGYTF.

V usage is TRBV5-1 and J usage is TRBJ2-6, with 7 bases fitting TRBD1. The J segment lost 3 bases and the V segment lost 6 bases, leaving 6 bases of the junction unmatched. Germline loops: CDR1 SGHRS, CDR2 YFSETQ. This CDR3 region has 15 residues. DNA of the CDR3: TGCGCCAGCACCTACAGGGGAGTTGGGGCCAACGTCCTGACTTTC. This codes for CASTYRGVGANVLTF. The whole variable domain, filled in from reference TRBV5-1 and TRBJ2-6, reads KAGVTQTPRYLIKTRGQQVTLSCSPISGHRSVSWYQQTPGQGLQFLFEYFSETQRNKGNFPGRFSGRQFSNSRSEMNVSTLELGDSALYLCASTYRGVGANVLTFGAGSRLTVL.

The V and J genes are TRBV6-1 and TRBJ1-2, with 8 nucleotides matching TRBD1. CDR3 length: 15 residues. Germline V gives CDR1 MNHNS, CDR2 SASEGT. V shed 7 bases and J 5 bases; nucleotides not matched to a gene: 12. The CDR3 region is CASTHPGGVGYGYTF. The CDR3 nucleotides read TGTGCCAGCACCCATCCAGGGGGCGTCGGATATGGCTACACCTTC.

The rearrangement links TRBV7-2 to TRBJ1-5; D possibly corresponds to TRBD1 (6 bases). Trimming took off 1 base at V and 0 bases at J, with 16 bases between the two ends. CDR3 size: 18 residues. Germline V CDR1 and CDR2: SGHTA, FQGNSA. This CDR3 is CASSLVARVGGSNQPQHF. The CDR3 bases are TGTGCCAGCAGCTTAGTGGCACGCGTAGGGGGTAGCAATCAGCCCCAGCATTTT.

This chain connects TRBV6-1 to TRBJ2-7; maybe TRBD2 (5 bases). Trimming took off 8 bases at V and 6 bases at J, with 23 bases between the two ends. There are 15 residues in the CDR3. Germline CDR1 is MNHNS and CDR2 is SASEGT. DNA for the CDR3: TGTGCCAGCGACAATAGGGTGGGAGTGGGTGGCGAGCAGTACTTC. It encodes CASDNRVGVGGEQYF.

The chain uses TRBV19 and TRBJ1-2; TRBD1 is a possible D gene (5 bases). CDR1 is LNHDA, CDR2 SQIVND, per germline (reference sequence). Trimming cost V 5 bases and J 5 bases, with 21 bases left between them. The CDR3 runs 16 residues. CDR3 protein: CASSPTDTLRPYGYTF. Written as DNA, the CDR3 is TGTGCCAGTAGTCCCACGGACACCCTTCGCCCATATGGCTACACCTTC.

This chain connects TRBV5-6 to TRBJ2-7; the match to TRBD1 covers 7 bases. The germline CDR1 and CDR2 sequences are SGHDT and YYEEEE. The V segment lost 2 bases and the J segment 2 bases; nucleotides outside the gene matches: 4. This CDR3 comprises 14 residues. The CDR3 loop is CASSFRDSPYEQYF. The CDR3 DNA follows: TGTGCCAGCAGCTTCCGGGACAGCCCCTACGAGCAGTACTTC.

The V and J genes are TRBV30 and TRBJ2-7; maybe TRBD1 (6 bases). This CDR3 region has 13 residues. Trimming shortened V by 0 bases and J by 6 bases, and 12 bases separated the two germline ends. Per germline, CDR1 GTSNPN and CDR2 SVGIG (reference sequence). Here the CDR3 reads CAWSVREGGEQYF. The CDR3 DNA is TGTGCCTGGAGTGTCCGGGAAGGGGGCGAGCAGTACTTC.

This chain links TRBV6-1 with TRBJ1-2; D not resolved. With 2 bases removed from V and 5 bases from J, the gap between germline ends came to 9 bases. The CDR3 covers 13 residues. Germline V gives CDR1 MNHNS, CDR2 SASEGT. The CDR3, as DNA: TGTGCCAGCAGTGAACTTGAGCTGTATGGCTACACCTTC. This encodes CASSELELYGYTF.

This chain links TRBV7-3 with TRBJ2-3, with TRBD1 identical over 10 bases. After removal of 5 bases from V and 1 base from J, the junction contained 9 bases not matched to a gene. Germline lookup yields CDR1 SGHTA and CDR2 FQGTGA. This CDR3 comprises 17 residues. The CDR3 DNA is TGTGCCAGCAGCCCAGTCCCCGGGACAGGGGGCACAGATACGCAGTATTTT. Protein: CASSPVPGTGGTDTQYF.

The chain couples TRBV4-2 to TRBJ2-3; D unresolved. The V and J ends lost 1 base and 4 bases respectively, with 6 bases between them. The CDR3 sequence is 13 residues long. The germline gives CDR1 LGHNA, CDR2 YNFKEQ. CDR3 in amino acids: CASSQVVSDTQYF. The CDR3, as DNA: TGTGCCAGCAGCCAAGTAGTGTCAGATACGCAGTATTTT.

The rearrangement uses TRBV27 and TRBJ1-6; D gene ambiguous. In germline, CDR1 is MNHEY, CDR2 SMNVEV (reference sequence). Between the trimmed V and J ends, which lost 4 bases and 8 bases, there was a span of 21 bases. This CDR3 is built from 17 residues. The CDR3 DNA sequence: TGTGCCAGCAGTTCGCTACGGACTCCGAGCGGTGATTCACCCCTCCACTTT. Protein: CASSSLRTPSGDSPLHF.

The chain recombines TRBV5-1 with TRBJ2-5; no reliable D call. V was pared by 1 base and J by 2 bases, with 6 bases between. This CDR3 is built from 13 residues. The V gene's germline CDR1 is SGHRS and CDR2 YFSETQ. CDR3 bases: TGCGCCAGCAGCTTGTTTCTTCAAGAGACCCAGTACTTC. It translates to CASSLFLQETQYF.

The genes are TRBV7-2 and TRBJ2-7, with a possible D match to TRBD1 (5 bases). V was pared by 4 bases and J by 4 bases, with 14 bases between. CDR3 length equals 14 residues. Germline-derived CDR1 and CDR2 are SGHTA and FQGNSA. The CDR3: CASSSIDRIYEQYV. For the CDR3, the DNA is TGTGCCAGCAGCTCTATAGACAGAATATACGAGCAGTACGTC.

J is TRBJ2-7 and V is TRBV5-1; TRBD1 matches at 8 bases. CDR1 and CDR2 (germline): SGHRS, YFSETQ. Unmatched junction bases numbered 6, after V lost 3 bases and J lost 4 bases. The CDR3 spans 14 residues. CDR3 sequence: CASSSGQGLYEQYF. The CDR3 region has the DNA TGCGCCAGCAGCTCTGGACAGGGTCTATACGAGCAGTACTTC.

The chain carries TRBV4-2 and TRBJ2-3; D is perhaps TRBD1 (5 bases). This CDR3 has 17 residues. Germline-derived CDR1 and CDR2 are LGHNA and YNFKEQ. Trimming cost V 2 bases and J 0 bases, with 15 bases left between them. DNA of the CDR3: TGTGCCAGCAGCCAATACGACAGCTTTACTAGCACAGATACGCAGTATTTT. Its translation is CASSQYDSFTSTDTQYF.

The genes are TRBV7-2 and TRBJ2-7; D uncertain. Between the trimmed V and J ends, which lost 5 bases and 2 bases, there was a span of 19 bases. The CDR3 length is 16 residues. The germline V gene has CDR1 SGHTA and CDR2 FQGNSA. The chain's CDR3 is CASSPPWVEVAYEQYF. The CDR3 DNA sequence: TGTGCCAGCAGCCCACCTTGGGTCGAGGTTGCCTACGAGCAGTACTTC. The variable domain in full, completed from reference TRBV7-2 and TRBJ2-7, reads GAGVSQSPSNKVTEKGKDVELRCDPISGHTALYWYRQSLGQGLEFLIYFQGNSAPDKSGLPSDRFSAERTGGSVSTLTIQRTQQEDSAVYLCASSPPWVEVAYEQYFGPGTRLTVT.

The chain has TRBV5-1 and TRBJ1-4; tentative D call: TRBD1 (5 bases). With 5 bases removed from V and 2 bases from J, the gap between germline ends came to 10 bases. CDR3 length: 14 amino acids. Germline V gene lookup returns CDR1 SGHRS and CDR2 YFSETQ. CDR3 nucleotide sequence: TGCGCCAGCAGAGTGGCAGGGACTAATGAAAAACTGTTTTTT. It encodes CASRVAGTNEKLFF.

The chain recombines TRBV25-1 with TRBJ1-3; 10 bases are shared with TRBD1. Per germline, CDR1 MGHDK and CDR2 SYGVNS. This CDR3 comprises 16 residues. Trimming at V came to 4 bases and at J to 4 bases, leaving 7 bases not matched to a gene. CDR3 in DNA: TGTGCCAGCAGTGCACCCGGGACAGGGGCCGGAAACACCATATATTTT. The encoded protein is CASSAPGTGAGNTIYF.

The V call is TRBV28, the J call TRBJ2-5; 9 nucleotides line up with TRBD1. The closer fit of TRBJ2-7 to the DNA end suggests the J call may be wrong. The germline CDR1 and CDR2 sequences are MDHEN and SYDVKM. The CDR3 spans 16 residues. The CDR3 DNA reads TGTGCCAGCAGTATCGGGACAGGGATAATTACGAGCGAGCAGTACTTC. Protein product: CASSIGTGIITSEQYF.

The chain joins TRBV5-1 to TRBJ2-7; 10 bases are shared with TRBD2. V lost 0 bases, J lost 0 bases, and 3 bases stayed unmatched. Germline V gene data show CDR1 as SGHRS and CDR2 as YFSETQ. The CDR3 totals 16 residues. CDR3 nucleotide sequence: TGCGCCAGCAGCTTGGCACTAGCGGGATACTCCTACGAGCAGTACTTC. It is translated as CASSLALAGYSYEQYF.

The chain employs TRBV5-1 and TRBJ1-2; 8 positions agree with TRBD1. V lost 4 bases and J lost 4; bases outside the gene matches: 6. This CDR3 comprises 14 residues. The germline V gene encodes CDR1 SGHRS and CDR2 YFSETQ. The CDR3 DNA sequence: TGCGCCAGCAGCCTGGACAGGGAGGGCTATGGCTACACCTTC. Translated: CASSLDREGYGYTF.

The chain joins TRBV5-4 to TRBJ1-6, with TRBD1 matching 7 bases. J gave up 9 bases and V 1 base, and 13 bases lay outside the gene matches. The CDR3 has 17 residues. Germline V CDR1 and CDR2: SGHNT, YYREEE (reference sequence). CDR3 nucleotide sequence: TGTGCCAGCAGCTTGTCCGACAGGGTGAGATCATTTTCACCCCTCCACTTT. Amino acids: CASSLSDRVRSFSPLHF.